The rows below give T cell receptor beta chains drawn from one sample of a study of OX40 agonist ivuxolimab in advanced cancers. The method was immunoSEQ multiplex PCR; TCRdb's version includes in-frame clones alone and lacks a portion of them. The sample has about 86,000 clones, 75% to 95% seen once. The material sequenced was CD4+ or CD8+ T cells sorted from blood, taken in a trial of the OX40 agonist ivuxolimab. The receptors shown here come from an adult with an advanced solid tumor such as melanoma, head and neck, liver or kidney cancer. CDR3s include the opening cysteine and the closing phenylalanine or tryptophan. A D gene is named only where the DNA matches it firmly. Clone size, where shown, is once, few, many, or a class for clones that have expanded.

V gene	J gene	clone size	D gene	CDR3 protein	CDR3 DNA
TRBV13	TRBJ2-2	.	TRBD1	CASSSQGAPDTGELFF	TGTGCCAGCAGCTCCCAGGGGGCGCCGGACACCGGGGAGCTGTTTTTT
TRBV10-3	TRBJ1-3	.	.	CAIRAGSSGNTIYF	TGTGCCATCAGGGCGGGCAGTTCTGGAAACACCATATATTTT
TRBV6-5	TRBJ1-1	.	.	CASSYSTGDTEAFF	TGTGCCAGCAGTTACTCGACGGGAGACACTGAAGCTTTCTTT
TRBV28	TRBJ2-7	.	TRBD1	CASSSRDRVREQYF	TGTGCCAGCAGTTCCCGGGACAGGGTCCGGGAGCAGTACTTC
TRBV30	TRBJ2-7	.	TRBD1	CAWTSPTGAYEQYF	TGTGCCTGGACTTCTCCGACAGGGGCCTACGAGCAGTACTTC
TRBV30	TRBJ1-6	.	.	CAWSPPGRINSPLHF	TGTGCCTGGTCCCCCCCCGGACGGATTAATTCACCCCTCCACTTT
TRBV7-9	TRBJ2-3	.	TRBD2	CASSLLLAENTDTQYF	TGTGCCAGCAGCTTATTACTAGCGGAGAACACAGATACGCAGTATTTT
TRBV30	TRBJ1-3	.	.	CAWRVLGGNTIYF	TGTGCCTGGAGGGTTTTGGGGGGAAACACCATATATTTT
TRBV7-7	TRBJ2-1	.	.	CASSPDAGNEQFF	TGTGCTAGCAGCCCCGATGCGGGCAATGAGCAGTTCTTC
TRBV7-8	TRBJ2-3	.	.	CASSPLSTGGTDTQYF	TGTGCCAGCAGCCCACTCTCTACGGGGGGCACAGATACGCAGTATTTT
TRBV10-3	TRBJ2-1	.	.	CAIRNVGSDNEQFF	TGTGCCATCAGGAATGTGGGTTCGGACAATGAGCAGTTCTTC
TRBV2	TRBJ1-3	few	.	CASSDQIGNPGNTIYF	TGTGCCAGCAGCGACCAAATCGGGAACCCTGGAAACACCATATATTTT
TRBV20-1	TRBJ2-1	.	.	CSATAYNEQFF	TGCAGTGCTACAGCATACAATGAGCAGTTCTTC
TRBV6-1	TRBJ2-7	.	TRBD1	CATRGLGSYEQYF	TGTGCCACCAGGGGGTTGGGGTCCTACGAGCAGTACTTC
TRBV18	TRBJ1-4	.	.	CASSPQREKLFF	TGTGCCAGCTCACCACAACGGGAAAAACTGTTTTTT
TRBV5-4	TRBJ1-2	.	.	CASSLEQGYGYTF	TGTGCCAGCAGCTTGGAACAGGGCTATGGCTACACCTTC
TRBV5-1	TRBJ1-1	.	.	CASSPGWQTNTEAFF	TGCGCCAGCAGCCCGGGATGGCAGACGAACACTGAAGCTTTCTTT
TRBV7-3	TRBJ2-2	.	.	CASSRLANTGELFF	TGTGCCAGCAGCCGGCTAGCGAACACCGGGGAGCTGTTTTTT
TRBV5-6	TRBJ2-5	.	.	CASSHKSGTSEETQYF	TGTGCCAGCAGCCATAAATCCGGGACCTCGGAAGAGACCCAGTACTTC
TRBV9	TRBJ2-3	.	.	CASSAVPNTGAQYF	TGTGCCAGCAGCGCGGTCCCCAACACTGGGGCGCAGTATTTT
TRBV11-3	TRBJ2-7	.	TRBD1	CASSPGQRTYEQYF	TGTGCCAGCAGTCCGGGACAGCGGACCTACGAGCAGTACTTC
TRBV7-9	TRBJ2-1	.	TRBD1	CASSAPGQGYNEQFF	TGTGCCAGCAGCGCACCGGGACAGGGTTACAATGAGCAGTTCTTC
TRBV11-3	TRBJ2-7	.	.	CASSPETSYEQYF	TGTGCCAGCAGCCCAGAGACCTCCTACGAGCAGTACTTC
TRBV9	TRBJ2-7	.	.	CASRRSGGGSYEQYF	TGTGCCAGCAGGAGGTCCGGGGGCGGCTCCTACGAGCAGTACTTC
TRBV27	TRBJ2-3	once	TRBD2	CASISSGRTDTQYF	TGTGCCAGCATCTCTAGCGGACGCACAGATACGCAGTATTTT
TRBV27	TRBJ1-6	.	TRBD1	CASSLLRDRVHF	TGTGCCAGCAGTCTACTCCGGGACAGGGTCCACTTT
TRBV28	TRBJ2-7	few	.	CASSFKFGSYEQYF	TGTGCCAGCAGTTTTAAGTTCGGGTCCTACGAGCAGTACTTC
TRBV2	TRBJ2-4	.	.	CASGVTENIQYF	TGTGCCAGCGGAGTGACAGAAAACATTCAGTACTTC
TRBV4-1	TRBJ2-7	.	TRBD2	CASRALAGVGSYEQYF	TGCGCCAGCAGGGCACTAGCGGGAGTCGGGTCCTACGAGCAGTACTTC
TRBV4-2	TRBJ2-3	.	.	CASSQVTDTQYF	TGTGCCAGCAGCCAAGTCACAGATACGCAGTATTTT
TRBV18	TRBJ1-2	.	.	CASSDGQYYGYTF	TGTGCCAGCTCAGATGGACAGTACTATGGCTACACCTTC
TRBV19	TRBJ1-5	.	.	CASSPHLHSQPQHF	TGTGCCAGTAGTCCCCACCTTCACTCTCAGCCCCAGCATTTT
TRBV10-3	TRBJ1-2	.	.	CAIKNGPQPHGYTF	TGTGCCATCAAGAACGGACCGCAACCCCATGGCTACACCTTC
TRBV7-9	TRBJ1-4	.	.	CASSLGGVGEKLFF	TGTGCCAGCAGCTTAGGTGGGGTAGGTGAAAAACTGTTTTTT
TRBV11-2	TRBJ2-2	.	.	CASSPRSQRLTNTGELFF	TGTGCCAGCAGCCCTCGATCACAGCGCCTAACGAACACCGGGGAGCTGTTTTTT
TRBV19	TRBJ1-2	once	.	CASSIWFGSVSDGYTF	TGTGCCAGTAGTATATGGTTCGGCAGCGTCTCAGATGGCTACACCTTC
TRBV29-1	TRBJ2-7	once	.	CSVGEGDEQYF	TGCAGCGTTGGAGAGGGGGACGAGCAGTACTTC
TRBV6-1	TRBJ2-1	few	TRBD2	CASTSTSDYNEQFF	TGTGCCAGCACTTCGACTAGCGACTACAATGAGCAGTTCTTC
TRBV7-2	TRBJ2-7	.	TRBD2	CASSLGGTRDYEQYF	TGTGCCAGCAGCTTAGGGGGGACTAGAGACTACGAGCAGTACTTC